The present entry profiles one T cell receptor (beta chain) with its context. The V and J ends lost 3 bases and 4 bases, in that order; junction bases with no gene match: 14. CDR1 and CDR2 from the germline V gene are GTSNPN and SVGIG (reference sequence). CDR3 length: 16 amino acids. This entry comes from a study of blood T cell repertoires in COVID-19. Whole-study context: COVID-19 samples, acute and convalescent, were from the United States, Italy and Spain. Nucleic acid was either cDNA or gDNA, and it came from T cells, B-cell-depleted T cells, or PBMCs.

In the original workflow: Amplification with reference gene primers provided the estimates of nucleated cell counts. The table came from immunoSEQ multiplex PCR; TCRdb's copy has only in-frame clones and leaves some out. Clonal size and the V and J genes are those of that table, whereas D and trimming came from the DNA. The data hold some 310,000 clones, with around 87% observed a single time. This TCR derives from a man aged 50-59 years with active or convalescent COVID-19. The material sequenced was peripheral blood. The chain recombines TRBV30 with TRBJ1-1, with 7 bases fitting TRBD1. CDR3 protein: CAWSGPHRGRATEAFF. DNA of the CDR3: TGTGCCTGGAGCGGCCCTCACAGGGGTAGGGCCACTGAAGCTTTCTTT.